Below are 23 T cell receptor beta chains sequenced from a single sample in a study of technical replicates of blood from several donors. Using immunoSEQ multiplex PCR, the repertoire was profiled, and TCRdb retains in-frame clones only, with some absent. The sample lists some 50,000 clones, 94% occurring once. The specimen sequenced was T cells isolated from PBMCs. The receptor source for this set is a human donor in good health.

This chain connects TRBV5-1 to TRBJ1-2, with 7 bases lining up with TRBD1. V lost 1 base to trimming and J lost 6 bases; unmatched junction nucleotides: 6. CDR3 size: 14 residues. CDR1 SGHRS and CDR2 YFSETQ come from the germline V gene. CDR3 in DNA: TGCGCCAGCAGCTTGTGGGACAGCGCCGATGGCTACACCTTC. Translation gives CASSLWDSADGYTF.

The gene calls are TRBV6-5 and TRBJ2-1; 7 bases align to TRBD2. Germline V gene data show CDR1 as MNHEY and CDR2 as SVGAGI. The CDR3 contains 13 residues. The trim removed 10 bases at V and 8 bases at J, leaving 11 bases unmatched. CDR3 region: CATYGGSLDEQFF. Here the CDR3 DNA reads TGTGCCACCTACGGGGGGTCCCTGGATGAGCAGTTCTTC.

This chain uses TRBV5-6 with TRBJ2-1; the match to TRBD2 covers 8 bases. The CDR3 runs to 18 residues. From germline, CDR1 is SGHDT and CDR2 YYEEEE. V trimming: 4 bases; J trimming: 2 bases; junction bases outside the gene matches: 14. This CDR3 is CASSPGIAGIRAYNEQFF. CDR3 nucleotides: TGTGCCAGCAGCCCGGGGATAGCGGGGATAAGGGCCTACAATGAGCAGTTCTTC.

This chain connects TRBV28 to TRBJ2-5, with TRBD2 as a possible D gene (7 bases). Trimming took 6 bases from V and 5 from J, leaving 25 bases between them. There are 17 residues in the CDR3. Germline assignment: CDR1 MDHEN and CDR2 SYDVKM. The CDR3 DNA reads as TGTGCCAGCAGCCTCGACCCTAGCGGAGGGGGGGACGAGACCCAGTACTTC. This translates into CASSLDPSGGGDETQYF.

The chain links TRBV7-9 to TRBJ1-1; no firm D call. CDR3 size: 16 residues. V lost 7 bases to trimming and J lost 6 bases, with 24 bases between them. From germline, CDR1 is SEHNR and CDR2 FQNEAQ (reference sequence). Here the CDR3 DNA reads TGTGCCAGCACCACCTCGCGGTCGGGATTGAGGGCTGAAGCTTTCTTT. Its protein is CASTTSRSGLRAEAFF.

The J gene is TRBJ2-5, the V gene TRBV29-1; a possible D gene is TRBD1 (6 bases). The CDR3 runs to 13 residues. The V gene's germline CDR1 is SQVTM and CDR2 ANQGSEA. The V end lost 6 bases, the J end lost 3 bases, and 14 bases lay between the germline ends. The CDR3 reads CSVARGAEETQYF. As DNA, the CDR3 is TGCAGCGTCGCCAGGGGTGCAGAAGAGACCCAGTACTTC.

The gene calls are TRBV7-9 and TRBJ2-7, with 11 positions matching TRBD1. This CDR3 contains 14 residues. V trimming: 5 bases; J trimming: 4 bases; junction bases outside the gene matches: 4. The germline CDR1 and CDR2 sequences are SEHNR and FQNEAQ (reference sequence). In DNA form, the CDR3 reads TGTGCCAGCAGCCCGGGACAGGGGGTTTACGAGCAGTACTTC. It translates to CASSPGQGVYEQYF.

V usage is TRBV5-1 and J usage is TRBJ1-3; possibly TRBD1 for D (5 bases). V was cut by 0 bases and J by 0 bases, with 7 bases left in between. This CDR3 comprises 15 residues. Looked up from germline, CDR1 is SGHRS and CDR2 is YFSETQ. CDR3 nucleotide sequence: TGCGCCAGCAGCTTGGGACAGAGCTCTGGAAACACCATATATTTT. Its translation is CASSLGQSSGNTIYF.

This clone appeared once. V and J are TRBV6-5 and TRBJ2-5; 10 nucleotides match TRBD1. The CDR3 is 14 residues long. V trimming: 5 bases; J trimming: 4 bases; junction bases outside the gene matches: 4. The germline V gene encodes CDR1 MNHEY and CDR2 SVGAGI. CDR3 DNA sequence: TGTGCCAGCAGTCCGGGACAGGGGCCAGAGACCCAGTACTTC. It translates to CASSPGQGPETQYF.

The V call is TRBV7-9, the J call TRBJ2-1, with 7 bases identical to TRBD2. Per the germline V gene, CDR1 is SEHNR and CDR2 is FQNEAQ (reference sequence). V dropped 6 bases and J dropped 4; count of bases not matched to a gene: 12. CDR3 length: 16 amino acids. The CDR3 here is CASRLSSSGTYNEQFF. The CDR3 DNA follows: TGTGCCAGCAGATTGTCGTCTAGCGGTACGTACAATGAGCAGTTCTTC.

V is TRBV6-6 and J is TRBJ1-6; tentative D call: TRBD1 (6 bases). V lost 5 bases, J lost 1 base, and 12 bases lay in between. This CDR3 contains 16 residues. Germline V gene lookup returns CDR1 MNHNY and CDR2 SVGAGI (reference sequence). The CDR3 DNA is TGTGCCAGCAGTAGACAGGTCCAATCCTATAATTCACCCCTCCACTTT. This sequence encodes CASSRQVQSYNSPLHF.

V is TRBV10-3 and J is TRBJ1-5, with TRBD1 matching over 8 bases. Looked up from germline, CDR1 is ENHRY and CDR2 is SYGVKD. The CDR3 is made up of 15 amino acids. The V segment lost 2 bases and the J segment 4 bases; nucleotides outside the gene matches: 4. The DNA of the CDR3 is TGTGCCATCAGTGAGACTAGACAGGGGAATCAGCCCCAGCATTTT. It specifies CAISETRQGNQPQHF.

The chain uses TRBV13 and TRBJ2-7; the match to TRBD2 covers 10 bases. CDR3 length equals 16 residues. Germline CDR1 reads PRHDT; CDR2 reads FYEKMQ (reference sequence). V shed 5 bases, J shed 0 bases, and the junction held 7 bases outside the gene matches. Here the CDR3 DNA reads TGTGCCAGCAGCCCGGGACTAGCGAGAGGCTCCTACGAGCAGTACTTC. This encodes CASSPGLARGSYEQYF.

The CDR3 DNA follows: TGCGCCAGCAGCAGAGGTAGCGGGAGAGATCGGGACGAGCAGTACTTC. This encodes CASSRGSGRDRDEQYF. The chain uses TRBV5-1 and TRBJ2-7; 9 bases agree with TRBD2. The length of the CDR3 is 16 residues. Germline CDR1 is SGHRS and CDR2 is YFSETQ. Trimming cost V 4 bases and J 5 bases; bases outside gene matches: 13.

The chain combines TRBV10-3 with TRBJ2-5, with D perhaps matching TRBD1 (6 bases). Germline loops: CDR1 ENHRY, CDR2 SYGVKD. The CDR3 covers 13 residues. With 8 bases removed from V and 6 bases from J, the gap between germline ends came to 16 bases. The CDR3 region is CAIARGDNKTQYF. The DNA for the CDR3 is TGTGCCATCGCCAGGGGTGATAATAAGACCCAGTACTTC.

The chain recombines TRBV5-1 with TRBJ1-2; 7 bases match TRBD1. The V segment lost 0 bases and the J segment 4 bases; nucleotides outside the gene matches: 3. The germline V gene encodes CDR1 SGHRS and CDR2 YFSETQ. This CDR3 is built from 14 residues. This CDR3 is CASSLARGAYGYTF. The DNA of the CDR3 is TGCGCCAGCAGCTTGGCCAGGGGGGCCTATGGCTACACCTTC.

This chain joins TRBV5-1 and TRBJ1-2; TRBD1 agrees at 12 bases. Trimming at V came to 3 bases and at J to 6 bases, leaving 3 bases not matched to a gene. CDR1 SGHRS and CDR2 YFSETQ come from the germline V gene. CDR3 length equals 14 residues. Written as DNA, the CDR3 is TGCGCCAGCAGCTGGGGACAGGGGGCAAATGGCTACACCTTC. It encodes CASSWGQGANGYTF.

V and J are TRBV5-1 and TRBJ1-4; TRBD1 aligns across 8 bases. The V gene's germline CDR1 is SGHRS and CDR2 YFSETQ. The length of the CDR3 is 21 residues. J was trimmed by 7 bases and V by 3 bases; bases with no gene match: 26. CDR3 nucleotide sequence: TGCGCCAGCAGCTGGGAAATAGGGACAGGATTTTTTCTTTCTCGGCTTGAAAAACTGTTTTTT. This sequence encodes CASSWEIGTGFFLSRLEKLFF.

CDR3 nucleotide sequence: TGTGCCAGCTCTGTCCGGGGGGACACTGAAGCTTTCTTT. Its translation: CASSVRGDTEAFF. The chain has TRBV18 and TRBJ1-1, with a weak D call TRBD1 (5 bases). The length of the CDR3 is 13 residues. V was pared by 6 bases and J by 3 bases, with 11 bases between. Germline lookup yields CDR1 KGHSH and CDR2 LQKENI.

Here the CDR3 reads CASSTQHRTASSGNTIYF. Written as DNA, the CDR3 is TGTGCCAGCAGCACCCAACATCGGACAGCGAGCTCTGGAAACACCATATATTTT. The V call is TRBV13, the J call TRBJ1-3; tentative D call: TRBD1 (6 bases). Germline CDR1 PRHDT, CDR2 FYEKMQ (reference sequence). The CDR3 contains 18 residues. Trimming cost V 5 bases and J 0 bases, with 20 bases left between them.

The gene calls are TRBV6-5 and TRBJ1-1, with TRBD1 matching 8 bases. CDR1 MNHEY and CDR2 SVGAGI come from the germline V gene. Unmatched junction bases numbered 6, after V lost 4 bases and J lost 5 bases. The CDR3 spans 14 residues. CDR3 sequence (DNA): TGTGCCAGCAGTTTCGACAGGGGTACAACTGAAGCTTTCTTT. Encoded protein: CASSFDRGTTEAFF.

This clone was seen a single time. The chain's CDR3 is CASRRLAGGEQYF. For the CDR3, the DNA is TGTGCCAGCAGAAGGCTAGCGGGGGGCGAGCAGTACTTC. This rearrangement joins TRBV28 to TRBJ2-7; TRBD2 aligns across 11 bases. There are 13 residues in the CDR3. V lost 6 bases, J lost 6 bases, and 4 bases stayed unmatched. In germline, CDR1 is MDHEN, CDR2 SYDVKM. Filled out from reference TRBV28 and TRBJ2-7, the complete variable domain reads DVKVTQSSRYLVKRTGEKVFLECVQDMDHENMFWYRQDPGLGLRLIYFSYDVKMKEKGDIPEGYSVSREKKERFSLILESASTNQTSMYLCASRRLAGGEQYFGPGTRLTVT.

The chain employs TRBV7-6 and TRBJ2-1; D gene ambiguous. CDR3 size: 12 residues. Trimming stripped 2 bases from V and 8 bases from J, with 7 bases between. CDR1 is SGHVS, CDR2 FNYEAQ, per germline. CDR3 region: CASSLPPDEQFF. DNA of the CDR3: TGTGCCAGCAGCTTACCTCCGGATGAGCAGTTCTTC.